The clone carrying this T cell receptor (beta chain) was observed a few times. The antigen remains undetermined. Together with a sample-barcoded 5' primer, a J-beta primer mix was included in a second PCR lasting roughly 6 to 12 cycles. TCRdb ran MiXCR on the 5' RACE reads and lists one entry per CDR3 protein. Counted here are 540,000 or so distinct CDR3 sequences, 27% occurring once; the ten biggest clones make up approximately 17%. The data stem from a study of blood T cells in healthy people across ages. Findings and limits, study-wide: Researchers deemed the diversity estimates from one million T cells underestimates. Diversity of TCR beta per million T cells declined in a roughly linear way with age.

After removal of 2 bases from V and 4 bases from J, the junction contained 4 bases not matched to a gene. Germline V gene data show CDR1 as MNHEY and CDR2 as SVGAGI. The CDR3 contains 14 residues. The study isolated at least 6 million PBMCs from each sample. Extraction yielded at least 6 micrograms of total RNA per sample. This TCR derives from a woman between 65 and 79 years old in good health. This rearrangement joins TRBV6-5 to TRBJ1-2, with 7 nucleotides matching TRBD1. The source material was blood. The CDR3 protein is CASSYRQGSYGYTF. As DNA, the CDR3 is TGTGCCAGCAGTTACAGACAGGGCTCCTATGGCTACACCTTC.